Here is one T cell receptor (beta chain) with its context. The data are from a study of blood T cell repertoires in COVID-19. Background on the study: The United States, Italy and Spain provided the acute and convalescent COVID-19 samples. T cells, B-cell-depleted T cells, or PBMCs supplied cDNA or gDNA.

Original analysis: Amplification of reference gene primers was used by the study to estimate nucleated cell counts. Libraries were prepared by immunoSEQ multiplex PCR; TCRdb keeps only in-frame clonotypes and omits some of them. For V, J and clone size, that table is used; D and trimming come from the DNA. Here the sample spans over 100,000 clones, approximately 80% being singletons. Germline lookup yields CDR1 SGHNT and CDR2 YYREEE (reference sequence). V lost 3 bases and J lost 8; bases outside the gene matches: 15. The CDR3 consists of 17 residues. V gene TRBV5-4 combines with J gene TRBJ2-1, with 9 bases aligning to TRBD2. Sequencing was carried out using peripheral blood. The receptor was derived from a woman aged 55-69 years with active or convalescent COVID-19. The CDR3 sequence is CASSSGSVAGVIHEQFF. The CDR3 bases are TGTGCCAGCAGCTCCGGGAGCGTAGCGGGAGTGATCCATGAGCAGTTCTTC.